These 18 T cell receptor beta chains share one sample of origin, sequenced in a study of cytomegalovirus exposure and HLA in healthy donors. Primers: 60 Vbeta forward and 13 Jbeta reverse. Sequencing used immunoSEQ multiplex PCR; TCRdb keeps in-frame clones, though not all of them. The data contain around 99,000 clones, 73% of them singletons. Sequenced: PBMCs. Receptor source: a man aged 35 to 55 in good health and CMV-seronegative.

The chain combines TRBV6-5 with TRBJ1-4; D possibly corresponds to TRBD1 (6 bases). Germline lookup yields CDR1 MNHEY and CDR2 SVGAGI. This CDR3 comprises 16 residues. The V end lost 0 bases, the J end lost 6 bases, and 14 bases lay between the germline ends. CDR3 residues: CASSYSQGGLDEKLFF. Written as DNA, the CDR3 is TGTGCCAGCAGTTACTCACAGGGCGGGTTGGATGAAAAACTGTTTTTT.

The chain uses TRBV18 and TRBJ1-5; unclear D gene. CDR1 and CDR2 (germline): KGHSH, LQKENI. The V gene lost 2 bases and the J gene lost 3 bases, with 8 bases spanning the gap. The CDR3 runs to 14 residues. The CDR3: CASSPGLHNQPQHF. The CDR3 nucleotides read TGTGCCAGCTCACCAGGACTTCACAATCAGCCCCAGCATTTT.

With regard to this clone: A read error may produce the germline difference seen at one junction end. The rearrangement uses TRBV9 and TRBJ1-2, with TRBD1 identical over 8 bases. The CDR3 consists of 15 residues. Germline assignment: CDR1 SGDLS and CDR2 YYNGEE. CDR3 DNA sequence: TGTGCCAGCAGTGACCGGGACAGGAACCTCTATGGCTACCCCTTC. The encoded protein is CASSDRDRNLYGYPF.

The CDR3 spells CASSSHGSGLETQYF. Written as DNA, the CDR3 is TGTGCCAGCAGCTCACATGGGTCGGGTTTGGAGACCCAGTACTTC. This chain connects TRBV7-3 to TRBJ2-5; no firm D call. From germline, CDR1 is SGHTA and CDR2 FQGTGA. V lost 4 bases, J lost 5 bases, and 17 bases lay in between. CDR3 length: 15 residues.

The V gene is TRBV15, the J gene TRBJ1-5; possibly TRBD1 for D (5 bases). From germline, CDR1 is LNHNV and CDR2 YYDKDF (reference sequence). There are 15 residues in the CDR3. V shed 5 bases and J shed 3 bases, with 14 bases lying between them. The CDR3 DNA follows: TGTGCCACCAGCCAAATTACAGGTCTCAATCAGCCCCAGCATTTT. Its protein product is CATSQITGLNQPQHF.

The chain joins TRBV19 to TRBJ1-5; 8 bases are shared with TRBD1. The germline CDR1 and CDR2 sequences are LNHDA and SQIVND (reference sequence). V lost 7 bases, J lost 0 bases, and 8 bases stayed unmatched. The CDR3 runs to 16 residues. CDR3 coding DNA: TGTGCCAGTAAGCTGGACAGGGTGTATAGCAATCAGCCCCAGCATTTT. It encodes CASKLDRVYSNQPQHF. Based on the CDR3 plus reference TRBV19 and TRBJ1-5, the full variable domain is DGGITQSPKYLFRKEGQNVTLSCEQNLNHDAMYWYRQDPGQGLRLIYYSQIVNDFQKGDIAEGYSVSREKKESFPLTVTSAQKNPTAFYLCASKLDRVYSNQPQHFGDGTRLSIL.

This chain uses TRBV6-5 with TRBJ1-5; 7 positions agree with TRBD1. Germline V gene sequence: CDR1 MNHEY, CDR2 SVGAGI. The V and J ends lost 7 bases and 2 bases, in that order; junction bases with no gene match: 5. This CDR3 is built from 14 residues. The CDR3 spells CASKLTGGNQPQHF. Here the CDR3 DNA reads TGTGCCAGCAAGCTCACAGGGGGCAATCAGCCCCAGCATTTT.

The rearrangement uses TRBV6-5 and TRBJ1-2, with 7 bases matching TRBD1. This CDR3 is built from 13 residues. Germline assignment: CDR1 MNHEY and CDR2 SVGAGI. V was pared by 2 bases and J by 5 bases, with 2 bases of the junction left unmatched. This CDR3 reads CASSYGTVYGYTF. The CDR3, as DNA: TGTGCCAGCAGTTACGGGACAGTGTATGGCTACACCTTC.

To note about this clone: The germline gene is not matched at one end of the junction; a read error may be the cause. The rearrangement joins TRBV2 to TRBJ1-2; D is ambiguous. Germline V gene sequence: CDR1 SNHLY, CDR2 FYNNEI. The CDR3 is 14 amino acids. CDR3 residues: CASSVGFVGYGYPF. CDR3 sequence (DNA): TGTGCCAGCAGTGTTGGGTTTGTGGGCTATGGCTACCCCTTC. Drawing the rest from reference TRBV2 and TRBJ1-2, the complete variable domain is EPEVTQTPSHQVTQMGQEVILRCVPISNHLYFYWYRQILGQKVEFLVSFYNNEISEKSEIFDDQFSVERPDGSNFTLKIRSTKLEDSAMYFCASSVGFVGYGYPFGSGTRLTVV.

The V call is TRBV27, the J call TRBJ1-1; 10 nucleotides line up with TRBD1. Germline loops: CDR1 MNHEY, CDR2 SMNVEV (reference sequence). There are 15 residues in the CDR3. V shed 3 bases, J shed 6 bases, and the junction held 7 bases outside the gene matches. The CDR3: CASSLGGTGDAEAFF. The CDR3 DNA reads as TGTGCCAGCAGTTTGGGTGGGACAGGGGACGCTGAAGCTTTCTTT.

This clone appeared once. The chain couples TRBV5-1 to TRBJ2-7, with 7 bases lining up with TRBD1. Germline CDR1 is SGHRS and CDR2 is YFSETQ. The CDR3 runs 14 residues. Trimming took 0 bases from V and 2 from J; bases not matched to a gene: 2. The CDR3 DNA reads TGCGCCAGCAGCTTGGGGACAGGTACCTACGAGCAGTACTTC. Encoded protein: CASSLGTGTYEQYF.

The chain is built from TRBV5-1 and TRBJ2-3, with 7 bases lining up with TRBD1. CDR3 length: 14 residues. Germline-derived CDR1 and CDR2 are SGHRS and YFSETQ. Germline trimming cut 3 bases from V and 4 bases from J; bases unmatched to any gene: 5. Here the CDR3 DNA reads TGCGCCAGCAGCTCGACAGGGTCTGCAGATACGCAGTATTTT. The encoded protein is CASSSTGSADTQYF.

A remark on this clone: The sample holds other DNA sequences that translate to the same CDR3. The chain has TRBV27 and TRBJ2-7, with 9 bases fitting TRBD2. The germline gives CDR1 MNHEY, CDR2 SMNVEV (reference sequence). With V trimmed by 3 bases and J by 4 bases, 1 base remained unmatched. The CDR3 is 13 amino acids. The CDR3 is CASSLRGGYEQYF. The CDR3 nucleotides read TGTGCCAGCAGTTTGCGGGGGGGGTACGAGCAGTACTTC.

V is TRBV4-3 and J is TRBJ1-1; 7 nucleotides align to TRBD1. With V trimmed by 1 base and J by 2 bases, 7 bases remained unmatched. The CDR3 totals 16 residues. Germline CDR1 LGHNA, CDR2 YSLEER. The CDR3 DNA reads TGCGCCAGCAGCCAAGGGGTTTGGGACAGCAACACTGAAGCTTTCTTT. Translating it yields CASSQGVWDSNTEAFF.

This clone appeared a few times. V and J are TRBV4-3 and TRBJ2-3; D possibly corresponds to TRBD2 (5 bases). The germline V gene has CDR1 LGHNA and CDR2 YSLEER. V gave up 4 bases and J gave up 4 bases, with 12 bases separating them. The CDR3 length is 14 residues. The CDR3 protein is CASSRERVSDTQYF. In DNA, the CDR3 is TGCGCCAGCAGCCGGGAGAGGGTATCAGATACGCAGTATTTT.

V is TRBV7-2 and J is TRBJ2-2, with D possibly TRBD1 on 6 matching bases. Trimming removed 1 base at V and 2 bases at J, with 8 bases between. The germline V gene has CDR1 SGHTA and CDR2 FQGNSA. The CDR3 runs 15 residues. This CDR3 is CASSLDGTNTGELFF. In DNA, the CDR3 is TGTGCCAGCAGCTTAGACGGGACAAACACCGGGGAGCTGTTTTTT.

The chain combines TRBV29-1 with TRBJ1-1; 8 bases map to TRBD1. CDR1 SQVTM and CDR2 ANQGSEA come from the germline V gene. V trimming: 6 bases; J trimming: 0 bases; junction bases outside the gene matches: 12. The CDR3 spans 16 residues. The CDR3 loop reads CSVQGQEDLLNTEAFF. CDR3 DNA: TGCAGCGTCCAGGGACAGGAGGACTTACTGAACACTGAAGCTTTCTTT.

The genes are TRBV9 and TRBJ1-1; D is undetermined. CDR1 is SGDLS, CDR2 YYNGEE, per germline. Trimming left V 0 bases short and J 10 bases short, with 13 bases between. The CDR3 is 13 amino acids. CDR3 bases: TGTGCCAGCAGCGTAGCTTTGGAAGGAGGAGCTTTCTTT. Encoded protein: CASSVALEGGAFF.